This entry concerns a single TCR beta chain. The antigen is undetermined. These data are taken from a study of CD8+ T cells in alopecia areata. Study in general: Treated individuals took tofacitinib by mouth, 5 to 10 mg twice daily. Patients remained on tofacitinib for 6 to 18 months and then went 6 months without it.

Individuals with alopecia areata gave both lesional scalp punch biopsies and peripheral blood for collection. RNA was isolated and reverse transcribed to cDNA, the sequencing template. TCRdb's table, derived via immunoSEQ multiplex PCR, lists solely in-frame clones and lacks some. This sample has several thousand clones; 55% occur once, and the top ten carry about 12%. Findings and limits, study-wide: Sequencing of scalp tissue also captures the resident alphabeta T cells of normal skin. Clonality in lesional scalp, especially alopecia totalis/universalis, exceeded that of normal scalp.

Trimming took 4 bases from V and 0 from J, leaving 15 bases between them. CDR1 is GTSNPN, CDR2 SVGIG, per germline (reference sequence). This CDR3 is built from 15 residues. J is TRBJ1-1 and V is TRBV30; D gene ambiguous. The source of this sequence is a human donor with alopecia areata. The sequencing used skin, collected at week 0. CDR3 amino acids: CAWTGRVRLNTEAFF. For the CDR3, the DNA is TGTGCCTGGACCGGGAGGGTCCGATTGAACACTGAAGCTTTCTTT.